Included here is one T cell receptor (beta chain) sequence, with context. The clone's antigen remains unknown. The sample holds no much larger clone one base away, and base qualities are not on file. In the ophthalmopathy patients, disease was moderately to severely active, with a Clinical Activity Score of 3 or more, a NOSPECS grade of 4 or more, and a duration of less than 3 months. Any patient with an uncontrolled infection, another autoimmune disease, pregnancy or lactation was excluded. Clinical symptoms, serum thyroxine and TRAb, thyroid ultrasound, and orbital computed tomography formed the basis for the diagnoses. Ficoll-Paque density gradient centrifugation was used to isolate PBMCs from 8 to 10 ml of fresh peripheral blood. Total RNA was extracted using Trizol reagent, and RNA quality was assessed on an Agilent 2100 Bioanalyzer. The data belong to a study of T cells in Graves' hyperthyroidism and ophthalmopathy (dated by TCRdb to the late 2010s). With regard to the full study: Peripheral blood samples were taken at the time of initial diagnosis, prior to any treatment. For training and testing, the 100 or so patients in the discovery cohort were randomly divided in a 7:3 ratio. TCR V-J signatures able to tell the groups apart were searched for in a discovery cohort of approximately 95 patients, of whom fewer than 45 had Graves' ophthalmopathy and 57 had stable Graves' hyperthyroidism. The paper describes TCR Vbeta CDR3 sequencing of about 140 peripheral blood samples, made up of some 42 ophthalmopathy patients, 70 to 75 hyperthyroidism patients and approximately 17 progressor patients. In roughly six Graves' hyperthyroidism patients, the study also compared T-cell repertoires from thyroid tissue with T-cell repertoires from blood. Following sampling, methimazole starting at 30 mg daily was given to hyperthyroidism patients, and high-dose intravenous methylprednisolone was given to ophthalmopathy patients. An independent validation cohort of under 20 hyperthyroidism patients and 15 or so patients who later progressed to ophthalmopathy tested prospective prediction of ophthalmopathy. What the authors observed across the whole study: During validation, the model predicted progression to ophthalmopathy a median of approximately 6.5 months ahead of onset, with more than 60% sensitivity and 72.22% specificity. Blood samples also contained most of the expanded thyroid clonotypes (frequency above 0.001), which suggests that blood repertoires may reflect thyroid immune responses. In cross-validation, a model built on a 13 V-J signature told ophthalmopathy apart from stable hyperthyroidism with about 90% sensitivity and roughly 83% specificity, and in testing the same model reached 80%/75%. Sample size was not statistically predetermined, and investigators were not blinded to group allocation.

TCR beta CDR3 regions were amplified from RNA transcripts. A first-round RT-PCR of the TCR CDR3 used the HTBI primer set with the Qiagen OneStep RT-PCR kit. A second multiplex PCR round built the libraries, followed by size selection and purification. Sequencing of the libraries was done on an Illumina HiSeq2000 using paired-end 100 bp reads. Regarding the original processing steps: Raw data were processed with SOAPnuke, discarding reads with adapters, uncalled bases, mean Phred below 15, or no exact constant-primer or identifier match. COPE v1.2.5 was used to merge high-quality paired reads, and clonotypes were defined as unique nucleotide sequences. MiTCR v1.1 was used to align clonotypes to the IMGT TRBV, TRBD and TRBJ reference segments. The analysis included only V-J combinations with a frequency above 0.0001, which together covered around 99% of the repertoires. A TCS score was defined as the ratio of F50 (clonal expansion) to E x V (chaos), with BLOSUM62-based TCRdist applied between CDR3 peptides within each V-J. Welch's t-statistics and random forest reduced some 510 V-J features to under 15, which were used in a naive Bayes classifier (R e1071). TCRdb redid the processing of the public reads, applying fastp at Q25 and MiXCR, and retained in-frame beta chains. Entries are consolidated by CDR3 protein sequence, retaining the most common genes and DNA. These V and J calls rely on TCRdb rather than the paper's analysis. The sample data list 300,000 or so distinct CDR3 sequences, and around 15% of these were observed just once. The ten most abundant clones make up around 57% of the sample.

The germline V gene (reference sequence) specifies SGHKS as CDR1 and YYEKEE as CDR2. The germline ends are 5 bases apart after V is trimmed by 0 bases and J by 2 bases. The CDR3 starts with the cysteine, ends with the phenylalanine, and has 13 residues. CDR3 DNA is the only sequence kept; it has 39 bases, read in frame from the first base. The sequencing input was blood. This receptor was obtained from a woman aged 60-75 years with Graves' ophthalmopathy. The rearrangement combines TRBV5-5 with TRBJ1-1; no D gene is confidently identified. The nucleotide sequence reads TGTGCCAGCAGCTTGGATATTAACACTGAAGCTTTCTTT. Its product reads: CASSLDINTEAFF.